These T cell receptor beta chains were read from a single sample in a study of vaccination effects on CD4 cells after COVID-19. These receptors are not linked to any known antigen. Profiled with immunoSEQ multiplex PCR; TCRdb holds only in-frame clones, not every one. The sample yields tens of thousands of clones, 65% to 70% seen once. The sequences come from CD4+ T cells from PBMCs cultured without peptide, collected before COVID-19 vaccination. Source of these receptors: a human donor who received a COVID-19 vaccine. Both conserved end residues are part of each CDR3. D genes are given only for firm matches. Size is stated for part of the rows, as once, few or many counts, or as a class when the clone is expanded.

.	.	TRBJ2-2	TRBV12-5	TGTGCTAGTGGTTTGCCCCCTGGCGGGGAGCTGTTTTTT	CASGLPPGGELFF
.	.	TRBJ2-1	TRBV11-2	TGTGCCAGCAGGAATTTGTCCTACAATGAGCAGTTCTTC	CASRNLSYNEQFF
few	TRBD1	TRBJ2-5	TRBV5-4	TGTGCCAGCAGCTTACAGGGGGCGAAAGAGACCCAGTACTTC	CASSLQGAKETQYF
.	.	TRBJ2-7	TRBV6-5	TGTGCCAGGACGGACAGATACTACGAGCAGTACTTC	CARTDRYYEQYF
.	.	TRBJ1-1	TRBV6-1	TGTGCCAGCAGTGAAGGAGCAGGAGGCAACACTGAAGCTTTCTTT	CASSEGAGGNTEAFF
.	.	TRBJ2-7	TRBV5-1	TGCGCCAGCAGCTTCCAAGTAGTAGACGAGCAGTACTTC	CASSFQVVDEQYF
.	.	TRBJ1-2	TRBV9	TGTGCCAGCAGCGTTTCGGGGGAGAATGGCTACACCTTC	CASSVSGENGYTF
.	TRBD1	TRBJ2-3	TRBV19	TGTGCCAGTACCGCACAGGGGGTAGGCACAGATACGCAGTATTTT	CASTAQGVGTDTQYF
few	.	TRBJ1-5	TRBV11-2	TGTGCCAGCAGCTTAGAATTAGGCTACAGGTGGGGCAATCAGCCCCAGCATTTT	CASSLELGYRWGNQPQHF
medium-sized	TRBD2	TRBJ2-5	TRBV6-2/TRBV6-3	TGTGCCAGCAGCACCAGCTTGGGACTAGCGGGGGGAGAGACCCAGTACTTC	CASSTSLGLAGGETQYF
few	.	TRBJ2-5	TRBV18	TGTGCCAGCTCACCAGGGTGGCTAGCGACGGAGGGACAAGAGACCCAGTACTTC	CASSPGWLATEGQETQYF
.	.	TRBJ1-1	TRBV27	TGTGCCAGCAGGAAAAACACTGAAGCTTTCTTT	CASRKNTEAFF
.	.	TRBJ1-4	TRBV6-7	TGTGCCAGCAGTTACTCGGGGCCGGGGGATGAAAAACTGTTTTTT	CASSYSGPGDEKLFF
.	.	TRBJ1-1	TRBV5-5	TGTGCCAGCAGCTATGAAACTGAAGCTTTCTTT	CASSYETEAFF
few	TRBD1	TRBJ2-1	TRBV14	TGTGCCAGCAGCCAAGAGCCGGGACAGGGAGACAATGAGCAGTTCTTC	CASSQEPGQGDNEQFF
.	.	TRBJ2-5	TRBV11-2	TGTGCCAGCAGCCCAGGAGTGACCCAGTACTTC	CASSPGVTQYF
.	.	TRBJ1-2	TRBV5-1	TGCGCCAGCAGCCTGGACATCCAATATGGCTACACCTTC	CASSLDIQYGYTF
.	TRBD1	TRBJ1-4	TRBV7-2	TGTGCCAGCAGCGCGTTACAGGGGGAAAAACTGTTTTTT	CASSALQGEKLFF
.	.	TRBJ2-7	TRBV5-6	TGTGCCAGCAGCTTGGACAGAAGCTACGAGCAGTACTTC	CASSLDRSYEQYF
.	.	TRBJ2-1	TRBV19	TGTGCCAGTAGTATATCTCGAGCTCCTCCCTACAATGAGCAGTTCTTC	CASSISRAPPYNEQFF
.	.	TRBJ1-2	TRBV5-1	TGCGCCAGCAGCTCGCTGACAACCGATTATGGCTACACCTTC	CASSSLTTDYGYTF
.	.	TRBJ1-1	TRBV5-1	TGCGCCAGCAGCTTGGTGGGTGCGGGGGGCTGGATGAACACTGAAGCTTTCTTT	CASSLVGAGGWMNTEAFF
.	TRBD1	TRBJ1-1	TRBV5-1	TGCGCCAGCAGCTTGAATGCAGGGGGCATGAACACTGAAGCTTTCTTT	CASSLNAGGMNTEAFF
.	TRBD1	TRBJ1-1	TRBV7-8	TGTGCCAGCAGCTTATGGACAGGGGAGGGAAACACTGAAGCTTTCTTT	CASSLWTGEGNTEAFF
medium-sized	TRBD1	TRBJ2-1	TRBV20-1	TGCAGTGCTGCCCCAGGGGGTGAGCAGTTCTTC	CSAAPGGEQFF
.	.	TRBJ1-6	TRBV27	TGTGCCAGCAGTTTAGTGTGGGATTCACCCCTCCACTTT	CASSLVWDSPLHF
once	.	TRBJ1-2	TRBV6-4	TGTGCCAGCAACCTTGGGGGCGCAAACTATGGCTACACCTTC	CASNLGGANYGYTF
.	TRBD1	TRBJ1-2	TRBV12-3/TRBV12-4	TGTGCCAGCAGTTACACAGGGGCGTATGGCTACACCTTC	CASSYTGAYGYTF
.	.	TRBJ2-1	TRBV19	TGTGCCAGTAGTATAAATCAGGGTCTGGACAATGAGCAGTTCTTC	CASSINQGLDNEQFF
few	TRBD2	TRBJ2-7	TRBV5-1	TGCGCCAGCAGCCTGGTGGGGGGGTCTCTTCCCTACGAGCAGTACTTC	CASSLVGGSLPYEQYF
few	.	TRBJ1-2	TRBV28	TGTGCCAGCACCCAGACTGACTATGGCTACACCTTC	CASTQTDYGYTF
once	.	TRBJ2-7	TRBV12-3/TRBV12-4	TGTGCCAGCAAGACGACCCAGGGGAACGAGCAGTACTTC	CASKTTQGNEQYF
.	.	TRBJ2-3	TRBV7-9	TGTGCCAGCAGCTTAGGGCGGGCGGGCCTCACAGATACGCAGTATTTT	CASSLGRAGLTDTQYF
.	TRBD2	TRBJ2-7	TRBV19	TGTGCCAGTAGTGCACTAGCGAGAGGAGTAGCCTACGAGCAGTACTTC	CASSALARGVAYEQYF
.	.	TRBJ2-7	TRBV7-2	TGTGCCAGCAGCTTATCCTACGAGCAGTACTTC	CASSLSYEQYF
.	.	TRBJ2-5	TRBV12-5	TGTGCTAGTGAGTGGCGGGAGACCCAGTACTTC	CASEWRETQYF
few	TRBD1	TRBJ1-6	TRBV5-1	TGCGCCAGCAGGGACTCAGGGGGCGCTTCACCCCTCCACTTT	CASRDSGGASPLHF
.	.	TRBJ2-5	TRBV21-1	TGTGCCAGCAGCAAAGGGGTTAAGGGGGAGACCCAGTACTTC	CASSKGVKGETQYF
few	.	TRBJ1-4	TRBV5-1	TGCGCCAGCAGAGAACAGGGTGGAGGTGAAAAACTGTTTTTT	CASREQGGGEKLFF
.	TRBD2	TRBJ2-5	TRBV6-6	TGTGCCAGCAGCGGCGGGACTAGCGGCCCTCGACCGTACTTC	CASSGGTSGPRPYF
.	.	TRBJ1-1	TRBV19	TGTGCCAGTAGTATTGAACAGCGCGGAGCTTTCTTT	CASSIEQRGAFF
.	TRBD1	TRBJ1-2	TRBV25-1	TGTGCCAGCAGTGAGGGACAGATCTATGGCTACACCTTC	CASSEGQIYGYTF
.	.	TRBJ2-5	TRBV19	TGTGCCAGTAGTATAGTGGTCCGGTCTCGGGGAACGGGGCAAGAGACCCAGTACTTC	CASSIVVRSRGTGQETQYF
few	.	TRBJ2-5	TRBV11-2	TGTGCCAGCAGCTTAGGGTCGTTGGGGCGTCGGAAAAAAGAGACCCAGTACTTC	CASSLGSLGRRKKETQYF
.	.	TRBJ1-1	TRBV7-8	TGTGCCAGCAGCTTATCGGGGACCGTTGATTTGTGGCCTGAAGCTTTCTTT	CASSLSGTVDLWPEAFF
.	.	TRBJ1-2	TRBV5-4	TGTGCCAGCAGCTCCCAAAGCGAGGGTGGCTATGGCTACACCTTC	CASSSQSEGGYGYTF
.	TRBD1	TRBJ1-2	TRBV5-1	TGCGCCAGCAGCCTGACAGGGTCGGGTGGCTACACCTTC	CASSLTGSGGYTF
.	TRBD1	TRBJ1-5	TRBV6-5	TGTGCCAGCAGTCCAGAAGGGACAGGATATCAGCCCCAGCATTTT	CASSPEGTGYQPQHF
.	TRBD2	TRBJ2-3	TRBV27	TGTGCCAGCAGTTTAGGGCTCGGTATCGGGAGGGCTGATACGCAGTATTTT	CASSLGLGIGRADTQYF
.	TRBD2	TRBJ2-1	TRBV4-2	TGTGCCAGCAGCCAAGAATGGACTAGCGGGAGAGGCAATGAGCAGTTCTTC	CASSQEWTSGRGNEQFF
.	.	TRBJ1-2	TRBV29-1	TGCAGCGGGCTACTTGAGGGCTATGGCTACACCTTC	CSGLLEGYGYTF
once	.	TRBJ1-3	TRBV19	TGTGCCAGTAGTCCCCCCGGAGGAGGTTCTGGAAACACCATATATTTT	CASSPPGGGSGNTIYF
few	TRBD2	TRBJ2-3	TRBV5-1	TGCGCCAGCAGCGAATACGGACTAGCCGACACAGATACGCAGTATTTT	CASSEYGLADTDTQYF
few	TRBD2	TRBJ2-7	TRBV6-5	TGTGCCAGCAGCTACACGAGCGGGACTGGCTACGAGCAGTACTTC	CASSYTSGTGYEQYF
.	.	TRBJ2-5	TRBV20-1	TGCAGTGGAGGGAGTCTAGAGACCCAGTACTTC	CSGGSLETQYF
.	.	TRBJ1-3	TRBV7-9	TGTGCCAGCAGCTTAGAGGAGTACTCTGGAAACACCATATATTTT	CASSLEEYSGNTIYF
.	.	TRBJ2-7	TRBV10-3	TGTGCCATCAGTGAGTTCGAGGGGCCTTCCTACGAGCAGTACTTC	CAISEFEGPSYEQYF
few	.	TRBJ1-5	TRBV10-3	TGTGCCTCCACCGGGGTCGGGAATCAGCCCCAGCATTTT	CASTGVGNQPQHF
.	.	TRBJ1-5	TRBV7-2	TGTGCCAGCAGCTCCCGGACGGGGGATCAGCCCCAGCATTTT	CASSSRTGDQPQHF
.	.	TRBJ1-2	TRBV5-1	TGCGCCAGCAGCTTGTTAGCAGTTACCCCTAACTATGGCTACACCTTC	CASSLLAVTPNYGYTF